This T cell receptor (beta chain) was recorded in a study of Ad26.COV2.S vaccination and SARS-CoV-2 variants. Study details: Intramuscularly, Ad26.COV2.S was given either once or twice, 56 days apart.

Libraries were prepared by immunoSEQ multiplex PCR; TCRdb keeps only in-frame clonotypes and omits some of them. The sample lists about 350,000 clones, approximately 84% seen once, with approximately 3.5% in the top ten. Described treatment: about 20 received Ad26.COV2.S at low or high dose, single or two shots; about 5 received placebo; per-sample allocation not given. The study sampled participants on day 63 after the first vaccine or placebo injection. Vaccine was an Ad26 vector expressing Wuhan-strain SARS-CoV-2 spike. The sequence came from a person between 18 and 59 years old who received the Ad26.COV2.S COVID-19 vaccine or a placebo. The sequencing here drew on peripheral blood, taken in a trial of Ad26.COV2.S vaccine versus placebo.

CDR3 region: CASSLGRGTGIYEQYF. The CDR3 DNA follows: TGTGCCAGCAGCTTAGGCCGGGGGACAGGCATCTACGAGCAGTACTTC. The chain combines TRBV13 with TRBJ2-7; 8 bases align to TRBD1. V gave up 0 bases and J gave up 3 bases; unmatched junction bases: 7. This CDR3 has 16 residues. Germline V lookup: CDR1 PRHDT, CDR2 FYEKMQ (reference sequence).